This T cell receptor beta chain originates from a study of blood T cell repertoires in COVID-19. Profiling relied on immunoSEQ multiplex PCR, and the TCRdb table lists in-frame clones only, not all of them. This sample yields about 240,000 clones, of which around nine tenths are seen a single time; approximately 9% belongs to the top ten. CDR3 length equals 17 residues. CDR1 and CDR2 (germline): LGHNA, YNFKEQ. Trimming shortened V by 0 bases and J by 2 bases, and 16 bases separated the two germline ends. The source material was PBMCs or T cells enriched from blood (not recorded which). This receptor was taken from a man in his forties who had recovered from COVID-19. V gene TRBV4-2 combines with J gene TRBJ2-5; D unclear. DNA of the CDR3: TGTGCCAGCAGCCAAGATGTAGCTAGGATATATCAAGAGACCCAGTACTTC. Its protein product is CASSQDVARIYQETQYF.